Sequencing of this T cell receptor beta chain was carried out in a study of blood T cell repertoires in COVID-19. Study overall: Samples representing acute and convalescent COVID-19 were sourced from the United States, Italy and Spain. Nucleic acid was either cDNA or gDNA, and it came from T cells, B-cell-depleted T cells, or PBMCs.

CDR1 and CDR2 (germline): SGDLS, YYNGEE. The CDR3 runs 16 residues. Unmatched junction bases numbered 8, after V lost 0 bases and J lost 5 bases. Authors' analysis steps: For nucleated cells, counts were estimated from reference gene primer amplification. TCRdb's copy holds only in-frame clones and misses some; the assay was immunoSEQ multiplex PCR. V and J calls and clone size are copied from that table; D and trimming were computed from the DNA. Found here are tens of thousands of clones, about 85% of them singletons; the top ten hold around 12%. This clone came up once. V usage is TRBV9 and J usage is TRBJ2-3, with 8 bases aligning to TRBD2. The receptor's source is a human donor in a cohort sampled during active COVID-19. Sequencing input: peripheral blood. For the CDR3, the DNA is TGTGCCAGCAGCGTAGTAGGAGCGGGGGCGGGAGATACGCAGTATTTT. Translation: CASSVVGAGAGDTQYF.